A selection of T cell receptor beta chains follows, all from one sample in a study of T cells in localized non-small cell lung cancer. Assay used: immunoSEQ multiplex PCR; TCRdb lists only in-frame clones, some missing. The sample lists 72,000 or so clones; about 90% were seen once. The source was peripheral blood, collected before any cancer treatment. The source is a male donor at least 60 years old with stage III squamous cell lung carcinoma. Each CDR3 is given with its conserved first and last residue.

>TRBJ2-5|TRBV16|15
CASSQSGQWTETQYF
>TRBJ1-4|TRBV19|14
CASSRQQINEKLFF
>TRBJ2-5|TRBV5-1|15
CASSLWAGRRETQYF
>TRBJ1-4|TRBV5-4|14
CASSSGQSGEKLFF
>TRBJ1-3|TRBV7-2|15
CASSPDSHSGNTIYF
>TRBJ1-6|TRBV11-2|16
CASSLGGRGQNSPLHF
>TRBJ1-1|TRBV5-1|15
CASSFEGGLNTEAFF
>TRBJ2-5|TRBV5-6|14
CASSLGAGFETQYF
>TRBJ2-1|TRBV19|15
CASTDGAGSYNEQFF
>TRBJ2-1|TRBV13|17
CASSNMAQGEIGNEQFF
>TRBJ2-7|TRBV19|14
CASSMFGALGEQYF
>TRBJ1-2|TRBV19|15
CASIGVAVSPDGYTF
>TRBJ2-5|TRBV7-9|12
CASSLGRETQYF
>TRBJ2-3|TRBV10-3|14
CATRGGGITDTQYF
>TRBJ1-1|TRBV19|14
CAGSITRGKTEAFF
>TRBJ1-1|TRBV4-1|14
CASSHYRTGMDAFF
>TRBJ1-3|TRBV6-1|15
CASSENRFSGNTIYF
>TRBJ2-2|TRBV9|14
CASSGQANTGELFF
>TRBJ2-3|TRBV29-1|11
CSVTGQGAQYF
>TRBJ2-1|TRBV6-6|15
CASSYYGSRDNEQFF
>TRBJ1-4|TRBV18|16
CASSPWNQGANEKLFF
>TRBJ2-7|TRBV23-1|13
CATLRGPLHEQYF